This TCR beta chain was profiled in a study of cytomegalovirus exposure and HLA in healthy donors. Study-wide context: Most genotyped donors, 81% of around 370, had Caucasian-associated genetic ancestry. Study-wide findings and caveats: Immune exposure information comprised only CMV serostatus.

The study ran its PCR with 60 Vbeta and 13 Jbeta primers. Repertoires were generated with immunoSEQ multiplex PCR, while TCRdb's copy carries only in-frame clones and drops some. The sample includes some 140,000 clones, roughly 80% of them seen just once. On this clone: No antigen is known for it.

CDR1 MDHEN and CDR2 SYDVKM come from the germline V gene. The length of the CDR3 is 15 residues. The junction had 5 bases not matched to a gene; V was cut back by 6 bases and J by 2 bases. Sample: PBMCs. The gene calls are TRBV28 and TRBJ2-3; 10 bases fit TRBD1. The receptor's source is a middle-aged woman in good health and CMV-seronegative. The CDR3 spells CASSPGTGDTDTQYF. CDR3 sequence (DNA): TGTGCCAGCAGCCCCGGGACAGGGGACACAGATACGCAGTATTTT.